This TCR beta chain is from a study of T cell responses to AZD1222 COVID-19 vaccine. Findings and caveats of the study: Dominant CD4 TCR responses targeted spike regions 160-218 and 743-854. White British donors predominated, females outnumbered males, and clonal diversity was possibly underestimated.

V gave up 3 bases and J gave up 6 bases; unmatched junction bases: 10. Germline V gene sequence: CDR1 MNHNS, CDR2 SASEGT. This CDR3 is built from 16 residues. This clone has more than one count but fewer than ten. Its antigen is unidentified. Measured with immunoSEQ multiplex PCR; TCRdb has only the in-frame clones, and not every one. Among 110,000 to 150,000 clones listed, roughly 92% were seen once. The source material was peripheral blood, sampled on day 0 of AZD1222 vaccination. The genes are TRBV6-1 and TRBJ1-2, with 10 nucleotides matching TRBD1. The TCR originated in an adult in good health. This CDR3 is CASSDYLRDRGHGYTF. CDR3 in DNA: TGTGCCAGCAGTGATTACCTAAGGGACAGGGGACATGGCTACACCTTC.